Listed here are 27 T cell receptor beta chains from one sample, sequenced in a study of cytomegalovirus exposure and HLA in healthy donors. The PCR used 60 Vbeta and 13 Jbeta primers. Clones were read by immunoSEQ multiplex PCR, and TCRdb kept only the in-frame ones, dropping some. The data hold about 110,000 clones, with 65% to 75% observed a single time. Sample: PBMCs. The receptors here all came from a female donor in good health and CMV-seronegative.

J is TRBJ2-7 and V is TRBV7-2; the D gene is possibly TRBD2 (5 bases). This CDR3 has 14 amino acids. V lost 0 bases to trimming and J lost 3 bases, with 9 bases between them. Germline V gene sequence: CDR1 SGHTA, CDR2 FQGNSA. CDR3 amino acids: CASSLAGGDYEQYF. CDR3 DNA sequence: TGTGCCAGCAGCTTAGCCGGAGGCGACTACGAGCAGTACTTC.

This clone was found a few times. The rearrangement joins TRBV11-2 to TRBJ1-1; no clear D. The CDR3 has 14 amino acids. The ends were cut back, 5 bases at V and 8 bases at J, with 18 bases in the middle. Germline V CDR1 and CDR2: SGHAT, FQNNGV. The CDR3 coding sequence is TGTGCCAGCAGCGTCTCCGGGCTCCAGCGGGAAGCTTTCTTT. Encoded protein: CASSVSGLQREAFF. The full variable domain, in which reference TRBV11-2 and TRBJ1-1 provide the parts outside the CDR3, is EAGVAQSPRYKIIEKRQSVAFWCNPISGHATLYWYQQILGQGPKLLIQFQNNGVVDDSQLPKDRFSAERLKGVDSTLKIQPAKLEDSAVYLCASSVSGLQREAFFGQGTRLTVV.

V and J are TRBV4-1 and TRBJ2-1; 9 positions match TRBD2. The CDR3 totals 20 residues. V was clipped by 0 bases and J by 4 bases; unmatched bases: 16. In germline, CDR1 is MGHRA, CDR2 YSYEKL. The CDR3 region is CASSQDATLGGTSWYNEQFF. The DNA of the CDR3 is TGCGCCAGCAGCCAAGATGCGACCCTCGGGGGGACTAGCTGGTACAATGAGCAGTTCTTC.

This chain links TRBV29-1 with TRBJ1-4; no clear D. V shed 3 bases and J shed 4 bases, with 12 bases lying between them. CDR1 is SQVTM, CDR2 ANQGSEA, per germline. The CDR3 spans 14 residues. The CDR3 protein is CSVEGSGGNEKLFF. Here the CDR3 DNA reads TGCAGCGTTGAGGGGTCAGGAGGTAATGAAAAACTGTTTTTT.

This sequence joins TRBV29-1 and TRBJ2-3, with D hard to call. Trimming removed 7 bases from V and 2 bases from J, with 13 bases in between. The germline gives CDR1 SQVTM, CDR2 ANQGSEA. The CDR3 loop spans 13 amino acids. This CDR3 is CSAEEPPTDTQYF. Here the CDR3 DNA reads TGCAGCGCCGAGGAGCCTCCCACAGATACGCAGTATTTT.

V usage is TRBV6-4 and J usage is TRBJ1-2; D ambiguous. Germline V gene sequence: CDR1 MRHNA, CDR2 SNTAGT. Trimming stripped 2 bases from V and 6 bases from J, with 13 bases between. The CDR3 totals 14 residues. The CDR3 loop is CASSDRAGRDGYTF. As DNA, the CDR3 is TGTGCCAGCAGTGACAGGGCGGGTAGAGATGGCTACACCTTC.

This clone was counted between two and nine times. This chain joins TRBV5-1 and TRBJ1-2, with D unresolved. The CDR3 contains 14 residues. Germline V gene sequence: CDR1 SGHRS, CDR2 YFSETQ. V lost 4 bases and J lost 5, with 15 bases in between. The CDR3 nucleotides are TGCGCCAGCAGCCCGGAGGGAGACGGATATGGCTACACCTTC. It codes for CASSPEGDGYGYTF. Combining the CDR3 with reference TRBV5-1 and TRBJ1-2 gives the whole variable domain KAGVTQTPRYLIKTRGQQVTLSCSPISGHRSVSWYQQTPGQGLQFLFEYFSETQRNKGNFPGRFSGRQFSNSRSEMNVSTLELGDSALYLCASSPEGDGYGYTFGSGTRLTVV.

This clone was detected a few times. J is TRBJ1-2 and V is TRBV19; TRBD1 might be the D (5 bases). Trimming removed 4 bases from V and 5 bases from J, with 14 bases in between. The length of the CDR3 is 14 residues. Germline V gene data show CDR1 as LNHDA and CDR2 as SQIVND (reference sequence). The DNA of the CDR3 is TGTGCCAGTAGTACCCGCCCAGGGCGGTATGGCTACACCTTC. This sequence encodes CASSTRPGRYGYTF. The whole variable domain, filled in from reference TRBV19 and TRBJ1-2, reads DGGITQSPKYLFRKEGQNVTLSCEQNLNHDAMYWYRQDPGQGLRLIYYSQIVNDFQKGDIAEGYSVSREKKESFPLTVTSAQKNPTAFYLCASSTRPGRYGYTFGSGTRLTVV.

There are a few counts of this clone. The rearrangement links TRBV7-9 to TRBJ2-1, with D possibly matching TRBD2 (6 bases). CDR1 and CDR2 from the germline V gene are SEHNR and FQNEAQ (reference sequence). V shed 5 bases and J shed 6 bases, with 11 bases lying between them. There are 13 residues in the CDR3. CDR3 loop: CASSPSGGNEQFF. DNA of the CDR3: TGTGCCAGCAGCCCTTCCGGGGGCAATGAGCAGTTCTTC.

This chain links TRBV30 with TRBJ2-1; tentatively, D is TRBD2 (7 bases). This CDR3 has 12 residues. V gave up 4 bases and J gave up 9 bases, with 13 bases separating them. The germline gives CDR1 GTSNPN, CDR2 SVGIG (reference sequence). The CDR3 nucleotides read TGTGCCTGGACCTTGGGAGGGGGTGAGCAGTTCTTC. Residues: CAWTLGGGEQFF.

The V gene is TRBV7-2, the J gene TRBJ2-1, with TRBD2 matching 8 bases. The V gene end was trimmed by 4 bases and the J gene end by 3 bases; junction bases not matched to a gene: 8. CDR3 size: 16 residues. Looked up from germline, CDR1 is SGHTA and CDR2 is FQGNSA. CDR3 region: CASSYGPGLDYNEQFF. In DNA form, the CDR3 reads TGTGCCAGCAGCTACGGCCCGGGACTAGACTACAATGAGCAGTTCTTC. Supplemented by reference TRBV7-2 and TRBJ2-1, the full variable domain reads GAGVSQSPSNKVTEKGKDVELRCDPISGHTALYWYRQSLGQGLEFLIYFQGNSAPDKSGLPSDRFSAERTGGSVSTLTIQRTQQEDSAVYLCASSYGPGLDYNEQFFGPGTRLTVL.

The chain combines TRBV27 with TRBJ1-1, with a tentative D call TRBD1 (6 bases). The V gene's germline CDR1 is MNHEY and CDR2 SMNVEV (reference sequence). Trimming cost V 5 bases and J 5 bases, with 15 bases left between them. CDR3 length equals 14 residues. In nucleotides, the CDR3 is TGTGCCAGCAGTACAACAGGGTTGGTAACTGAAGCTTTCTTT. It translates to CASSTTGLVTEAFF.

The chain employs TRBV10-2 and TRBJ2-1; 11 bases agree with TRBD2. Per germline, CDR1 WSHSY and CDR2 SAAADI. V dropped 8 bases and J dropped 0; count of bases not matched to a gene: 9. CDR3 length equals 17 residues. The DNA for the CDR3 is TGCGCCAGCCAGGGAGGTACTAGCGGGAGCTCCTACAATGAGCAGTTCTTC. It codes for CASQGGTSGSSYNEQFF.

The V and J genes are TRBV4-2 and TRBJ2-7, with TRBD1 as a possible D gene (6 bases). The CDR3 sequence is 13 residues long. V shed 2 bases and J shed 5 bases, with 10 bases lying between them. Per the germline V gene, CDR1 is LGHNA and CDR2 is YNFKEQ. CDR3 in DNA: TGTGCCAGCAGCCAAAGGACAGTAGACGAGCAGTACTTC. This codes for CASSQRTVDEQYF.

The genes are TRBV4-2 and TRBJ1-5; TRBD1 might be the D (6 bases). CDR1 LGHNA and CDR2 YNFKEQ come from the germline V gene. The CDR3 has 17 residues. Trimming pared 5 bases from V and 1 base from J, leaving 18 bases between. Written as DNA, the CDR3 is TGTGCCAGCAGCTACGGGGCAGGGGAGACGAGCAATCAGCCCCAGCATTTT. As protein: CASSYGAGETSNQPQHF.

In this sample, this clone turned up once. J is TRBJ1-4 and V is TRBV7-8; D perhaps matches TRBD1 (6 bases). Germline CDR1 reads SGHVS; CDR2 reads FQNEAQ. This CDR3 is built from 15 residues. Trimming removed 0 bases at V and 6 bases at J, with 11 bases between. In nucleotides, the CDR3 is TGTGCCAGCAGCTTAGCGTCTCAGGGGTATGAAAAACTGTTTTTT. Amino acids: CASSLASQGYEKLFF.

This chain joins TRBV6-1 and TRBJ2-3; D perhaps matches TRBD1 (6 bases). CDR3 length: 15 residues. With 2 bases removed from V and 2 bases from J, the gap between germline ends came to 11 bases. The germline CDR1 and CDR2 sequences are MNHNS and SASEGT. CDR3 sequence: CASSELRGFTDTQYF. CDR3 nucleotide sequence: TGTGCCAGCAGTGAATTAAGGGGGTTCACAGATACGCAGTATTTT.

The J gene is TRBJ1-2, the V gene TRBV4-2; D gene uncertain. The CDR3 extends over 12 amino acids. Trimming pared 0 bases from V and 6 bases from J, leaving 5 bases between. Germline CDR1 reads LGHNA; CDR2 reads YNFKEQ. The CDR3 DNA reads as TGTGCCAGCAGCCAAGATGACAATGGCTACACCTTC. It encodes CASSQDDNGYTF.

This chain connects TRBV5-1 to TRBJ2-1, with a weak D call TRBD2 (6 bases). Germline assignment: CDR1 SGHRS and CDR2 YFSETQ. The ends were cut back, 2 bases at V and 4 bases at J, with 13 bases in the middle. The CDR3 totals 15 residues. CDR3 protein: CASSLIRRGYNEQFF. In nucleotides, the CDR3 is TGCGCCAGCAGCTTAATAAGGCGGGGTTACAATGAGCAGTTCTTC.

This rearrangement joins TRBV7-6 to TRBJ2-1, with D possibly matching TRBD1 (7 bases). Germline lookup yields CDR1 SGHVS and CDR2 FNYEAQ. This CDR3 has 12 amino acids. V gave up 6 bases and J gave up 8 bases, with 11 bases separating them. CDR3 in DNA: TGTGCCAGCAGTCAGGGGGGCTATGAGCAGTTCTTC. It yields the protein CASSQGGYEQFF.

CDR3 in DNA: TGTGCCAGCTCCCTATGGGGAGGGACGTTGGGGGAGACCCAGTACTTC. Its protein is CASSLWGGTLGETQYF. This chain connects TRBV7-2 to TRBJ2-5; 7 bases are a match to TRBD2. Germline values: CDR1 SGHTA, CDR2 FQGNSA. V lost 8 bases to trimming and J lost 5 bases; unmatched junction nucleotides: 17. The CDR3 runs 16 residues. The entire variable domain, with the rest obtained from reference TRBV7-2 and TRBJ2-5, is as follows: GAGVSQSPSNKVTEKGKDVELRCDPISGHTALYWYRQSLGQGLEFLIYFQGNSAPDKSGLPSDRFSAERTGGSVSTLTIQRTQQEDSAVYLCASSLWGGTLGETQYFGPGTRLLVL.

The chain uses TRBV7-8 and TRBJ1-1, with D unresolved. The germline CDR1 and CDR2 sequences are SGHVS and FQNEAQ. The CDR3 has 12 residues. V lost 10 bases and J 1 base, leaving 10 bases between the germline ends. CDR3 DNA sequence: TGTGCCACACAGCTATGGAACACTGAAGCTTTCTTT. Translation: CATQLWNTEAFF.

This chain joins TRBV20-1 and TRBJ2-1, with D maybe TRBD2 (5 bases). This CDR3 region has 11 residues. Germline V gives CDR1 DFQATT, CDR2 SNEGSKA (reference sequence). V was trimmed by 3 bases and J by 8 bases, leaving 8 bases between them. The CDR3 nucleotides read TGCAGTGCTAGGCGGGTCGATGAGCAGTTCTTC. It is translated as CSARRVDEQFF.

The chain uses TRBV11-2 and TRBJ2-1, with 11 bases lining up with TRBD1. The length of the CDR3 is 17 residues. Germline CDR1 reads SGHAT; CDR2 reads FQNNGV. V lost 4 bases to trimming and J lost 9 bases; unmatched junction nucleotides: 14. The CDR3 region has the DNA TGTGCCAGCAGCTCCCAAGTCACGGGACAGGGGGAAGGTGAGCAGTTCTTC. Translating gives CASSSQVTGQGEGEQFF.

The rearrangement uses TRBV13 and TRBJ2-7; TRBD2 matches at 8 bases. Germline V lookup: CDR1 PRHDT, CDR2 FYEKMQ (reference sequence). V was pared by 0 bases and J by 1 base, with 2 bases of the junction left unmatched. The CDR3 runs to 15 residues. As DNA, the CDR3 is TGTGCCAGCAGCTTAGGGGTAGCGGGATCCTACGAGCAGTACTTC. Residues: CASSLGVAGSYEQYF. Together with reference TRBV13 and TRBJ2-7, the CDR3 gives the full variable domain: AAGVIQSPRHLIKEKRETATLKCYPIPRHDTVYWYQQGPGQDPQFLISFYEKMQSDKGSIPDRFSAQQFSDYHSELNMSSLELGDSALYFCASSLGVAGSYEQYFGPGTRLTVT.

This clone was seen a few times. The CDR3 loop reads CASSQGLYHFYEQYF. The DNA of the CDR3 is TGTGCCAGCAGCCAAGGTCTCTACCATTTTTACGAGCAGTACTTC. The chain uses TRBV14 and TRBJ2-7; D gene unclear. V shed 1 base and J shed 4 bases, with 14 bases lying between them. CDR1 SGHDN and CDR2 FVKESK come from the germline V gene. The CDR3 has 15 amino acids.

The chain carries TRBV29-1 and TRBJ2-7; D gene ambiguous. The CDR3 totals 13 residues. The germline V and J ends were trimmed by 4 bases and 1 base, with 11 bases remaining between them. Germline V gene data show CDR1 as SQVTM and CDR2 as ANQGSEA. The CDR3: CSVAARASYEQYF. The CDR3 nucleotides are TGCAGCGTTGCTGCGCGCGCGTCCTACGAGCAGTACTTC.